The rows below give T cell receptor beta chains drawn from one sample of a study of Ad26.COV2.S vaccination and SARS-CoV-2 variants. Only in-frame clones appear in the TCRdb table, and some are missing; sequencing was by immunoSEQ multiplex PCR. Here the sample spans hundreds of thousands of clones, roughly nine tenths being singletons. The material was peripheral blood, obtained after recovery from COVID-19. These receptors came from a human donor who had recovered from COVID-19. CDR3s include the opening cysteine and the closing phenylalanine or tryptophan. Fields, in order: V gene, D gene, J gene, clone size, CDR3 protein, CDR3 DNA. The D gene is left open where the match is weak. Some rows mark clone size as missing; the rest say once, few, many or name a class of expanded clone.

v_gene: TRBV18; d_gene: .; j_gene: TRBJ1-1; abundance: .; CDR3aa: CASSPSRRQTNTEAFF; CDR3nt: TGTGCCAGCTCACCATCACGTCGACAGACGAACACTGAAGCTTTCTTT
v_gene: TRBV4-1; d_gene: .; j_gene: TRBJ2-3; abundance: .; CDR3aa: CASSLPTPGGTDTQYF; CDR3nt: TGCGCCAGCAGCCTTCCGACGCCGGGGGGCACAGATACGCAGTATTTT
v_gene: TRBV6-4; d_gene: .; j_gene: TRBJ1-1; abundance: .; CDR3aa: CASSPAAANTEAFF; CDR3nt: TGTGCCAGCAGCCCGGCGGCGGCTAACACTGAAGCTTTCTTT
v_gene: TRBV6-4; d_gene: .; j_gene: TRBJ2-3; abundance: once; CDR3aa: CASSDIGGHTQYF; CDR3nt: TGTGCCAGCAGTGACATAGGGGGGCATACGCAGTATTTT
v_gene: TRBV6-5; d_gene: .; j_gene: TRBJ2-7; abundance: .; CDR3aa: CASRASVTYEQYF; CDR3nt: TGTGCCAGCAGGGCCTCAGTGACCTACGAGCAGTACTTC
v_gene: TRBV15; d_gene: TRBD1; j_gene: TRBJ2-7; abundance: .; CDR3aa: CATSRYGTASYEQYF; CDR3nt: TGTGCCACCAGCCGGTACGGGACAGCCTCCTACGAGCAGTACTTC
v_gene: TRBV7-2; d_gene: TRBD1; j_gene: TRBJ2-3; abundance: .; CDR3aa: CASSFVFRQGAFPDTQYF; CDR3nt: TGTGCCAGCAGCTTTGTCTTCCGGCAGGGGGCGTTCCCAGATACGCAGTATTTT
v_gene: TRBV12-3/TRBV12-4; d_gene: .; j_gene: TRBJ1-1; abundance: .; CDR3aa: CASRANRDTEAFF; CDR3nt: TGTGCCAGCAGGGCAAACAGGGACACTGAAGCTTTCTTT
v_gene: TRBV6-5; d_gene: .; j_gene: TRBJ2-5; abundance: .; CDR3aa: CASSYSTGGGTQYF; CDR3nt: TGTGCCAGCAGTTACTCGACGGGGGGCGGGACCCAGTACTTC
v_gene: TRBV6-5; d_gene: TRBD1; j_gene: TRBJ1-2; abundance: .; CDR3aa: CASMGPGGFGYGYTF; CDR3nt: TGTGCCAGCATGGGGCCAGGGGGCTTTGGCTATGGCTACACCTTC
v_gene: TRBV7-2; d_gene: .; j_gene: TRBJ1-2; abundance: .; CDR3aa: CASSSEGPRGYTF; CDR3nt: TGTGCCAGCAGCTCCGAGGGCCCCCGCGGCTACACCTTC
v_gene: TRBV27; d_gene: TRBD1; j_gene: TRBJ2-2; abundance: .; CDR3aa: CASSYDRGRTGELFF; CDR3nt: TGTGCCAGCAGTTATGACAGGGGGCGTACCGGGGAGCTGTTTTTT
v_gene: TRBV2; d_gene: TRBD1; j_gene: TRBJ2-7; abundance: .; CDR3aa: CASSPRTGHDEQYF; CDR3nt: TGTGCCAGCAGTCCCCGGACAGGGCACGACGAGCAGTACTTC
v_gene: TRBV2; d_gene: TRBD2; j_gene: TRBJ2-5; abundance: .; CDR3aa: CASSSTAGDRKTQYF; CDR3nt: TGTGCCAGCAGTAGCACGGCGGGGGACCGGAAGACCCAGTACTTC
v_gene: TRBV5-1; d_gene: TRBD1; j_gene: TRBJ2-7; abundance: .; CDR3aa: CASFDRGNEQYF; CDR3nt: TGCGCCAGCTTTGACAGGGGCAACGAGCAGTACTTC
v_gene: TRBV4-1; d_gene: .; j_gene: TRBJ1-1; abundance: .; CDR3aa: CASSQDTLWNTEAFF; CDR3nt: TGCGCCAGCAGCCAAGATACACTGTGGAACACTGAAGCTTTCTTT
v_gene: TRBV27; d_gene: .; j_gene: TRBJ2-7; abundance: .; CDR3aa: CASSLAQGYYEQYF; CDR3nt: TGTGCCAGCAGTTTAGCCCAGGGTTACTACGAGCAGTACTTC
v_gene: TRBV2; d_gene: .; j_gene: TRBJ2-7; abundance: .; CDR3aa: CASKYGTYEQYF; CDR3nt: TGTGCCAGCAAGTACGGCACTTACGAGCAGTACTTC
v_gene: TRBV18; d_gene: .; j_gene: TRBJ1-5; abundance: .; CDR3aa: CASSPRSNSNQPQHF; CDR3nt: TGTGCCAGCTCACCACGGTCGAATAGCAATCAGCCCCAGCATTTT
v_gene: TRBV11-2; d_gene: TRBD1; j_gene: TRBJ2-3; abundance: .; CDR3aa: CASSLVNTGDFGTDTQYF; CDR3nt: TGTGCCAGCAGCTTAGTGAACACAGGGGATTTTGGCACAGATACGCAGTATTTT
v_gene: TRBV5-1; d_gene: .; j_gene: TRBJ2-2; abundance: .; CDR3aa: CASSLQGGTGELFF; CDR3nt: TGCGCCAGCAGCTTGCAGGGTGGCACCGGGGAGCTGTTTTTT
v_gene: TRBV3-1/TRBV3-2; d_gene: TRBD1; j_gene: TRBJ2-1; abundance: .; CDR3aa: CASSLRQGPLGHEQFF; CDR3nt: TGTGCCAGCAGCCTCCGACAGGGGCCATTAGGGCATGAGCAGTTCTTC
v_gene: TRBV29-1; d_gene: .; j_gene: TRBJ2-5; abundance: .; CDR3aa: CSVEGWGGTVKTQYF; CDR3nt: TGCAGCGTTGAAGGGTGGGGGGGGACAGTGAAGACCCAGTACTTC
v_gene: TRBV27; d_gene: TRBD1; j_gene: TRBJ1-5; abundance: .; CDR3aa: CASSPPRQGPHQPQHF; CDR3nt: TGTGCCAGCAGCCCGCCCCGACAGGGCCCCCATCAGCCCCAGCATTTT
v_gene: TRBV19; d_gene: .; j_gene: TRBJ1-3; abundance: .; CDR3aa: CASIRQAPGNTIYF; CDR3nt: TGTGCCAGTATAAGACAGGCGCCCGGAAACACCATATATTTT
v_gene: TRBV7-8; d_gene: .; j_gene: TRBJ1-1; abundance: .; CDR3aa: CASSAGQNTEAFF; CDR3nt: TGTGCCAGCAGCGCCGGGCAGAACACTGAAGCTTTCTTT
v_gene: TRBV4-2; d_gene: .; j_gene: TRBJ1-5; abundance: few; CDR3aa: CASSQDYTDNQPQHF; CDR3nt: TGTGCCAGCAGCCAAGATTACACGGATAATCAGCCCCAGCATTTT
v_gene: TRBV5-5; d_gene: TRBD2; j_gene: TRBJ2-1; abundance: once; CDR3aa: CASVLAGAYNEQFF; CDR3nt: TGTGCCAGCGTACTAGCGGGGGCCTACAATGAGCAGTTCTTC
v_gene: TRBV10-3; d_gene: .; j_gene: TRBJ2-7; abundance: .; CDR3aa: CAISETSRNYEQYF; CDR3nt: TGTGCCATCAGTGAGACCTCTAGAAACTACGAGCAGTACTTC
v_gene: TRBV9; d_gene: .; j_gene: TRBJ2-2; abundance: .; CDR3aa: CASSSRGQLDTGELFF; CDR3nt: TGTGCCAGCAGCTCCCGGGGGCAGCTGGACACCGGGGAGCTGTTTTTT
v_gene: TRBV4-1; d_gene: TRBD1; j_gene: TRBJ2-7; abundance: .; CDR3aa: CASSQSGDLDRALQYF; CDR3nt: TGCGCCAGCAGCCAATCCGGGGACCTGGACAGGGCACTGCAGTACTTC
v_gene: TRBV12-5; d_gene: TRBD2; j_gene: TRBJ2-1; abundance: .; CDR3aa: CASGPPGSGGYNEQFF; CDR3nt: TGTGCTAGTGGTCCGCCGGGGAGCGGGGGCTACAATGAGCAGTTCTTC
v_gene: TRBV27; d_gene: .; j_gene: TRBJ1-5; abundance: .; CDR3aa: CASSLVGARLNQPQHF; CDR3nt: TGTGCCAGCAGTTTAGTTGGGGCCAGGCTCAATCAGCCCCAGCATTTT
v_gene: TRBV18; d_gene: .; j_gene: TRBJ1-6; abundance: .; CDR3aa: CASSPQTRGFNSPLHF; CDR3nt: TGTGCCAGCTCACCTCAAACGAGGGGATTTAATTCACCCCTCCACTTT
v_gene: TRBV29-1; d_gene: TRBD1; j_gene: TRBJ1-2; abundance: few; CDR3aa: CSVVDRDGYTF; CDR3nt: TGCAGCGTTGTGGACAGGGACGGCTACACCTTC
v_gene: TRBV5-1; d_gene: .; j_gene: TRBJ1-5; abundance: .; CDR3aa: CASSIGSNQPQHF; CDR3nt: TGCGCCAGCAGTATCGGCAGCAATCAGCCCCAGCATTTT
v_gene: TRBV5-5; d_gene: TRBD1; j_gene: TRBJ1-1; abundance: .; CDR3aa: CASSLGSGGGTTEAFF; CDR3nt: TGTGCCAGCAGCTTGGGGTCAGGGGGAGGGACGACCGAAGCTTTCTTT
v_gene: TRBV13; d_gene: .; j_gene: TRBJ2-3; abundance: .; CDR3aa: CASSLRQGTDTQYF; CDR3nt: TGTGCCAGCAGCTTAAGACAGGGCACAGATACGCAGTATTTT
v_gene: TRBV7-9; d_gene: .; j_gene: TRBJ2-7; abundance: few; CDR3aa: CASSFGQPEQYF; CDR3nt: TGTGCCAGCAGCTTTGGCCAGCCAGAGCAGTACTTC
v_gene: TRBV6-6; d_gene: .; j_gene: TRBJ1-2; abundance: few; CDR3aa: CASSPTQGNYGYTF; CDR3nt: TGTGCCAGCAGCCCGACGCAGGGTAACTATGGCTACACCTTC
v_gene: TRBV6-6; d_gene: .; j_gene: TRBJ2-7; abundance: .; CDR3aa: CASRLDRLKYSEQYF; CDR3nt: TGTGCCAGCAGACTAGACAGGCTCAAGTACAGCGAGCAGTACTTC
v_gene: TRBV13; d_gene: .; j_gene: TRBJ2-1; abundance: .; CDR3aa: CASSVGTNNEQFF; CDR3nt: TGTGCCAGCAGCGTCGGGACCAACAATGAGCAGTTCTTC
v_gene: TRBV5-1; d_gene: .; j_gene: TRBJ2-3; abundance: .; CDR3aa: CASSLGQSDTQYF; CDR3nt: TGCGCCAGCAGCTTGGGACAGTCAGATACGCAGTATTTT